This T cell receptor beta chain was identified in a study of vaccination effects on CD4 cells after COVID-19. Study background: Sampling occurred a median 72 days post second dose, range 14 to 241.

This CDR3 region has 13 residues. V shed 3 bases and J shed 6 bases, with 8 bases lying between them. Antigen-specific CD4+ T cells expanded by the ViraFEST assay with viral peptide pools were then sequenced. Between days 9 and 10 of culture, CD4+ T cells were separated out. Participants were vaccinated with two doses of either the BNT162b2 or mRNA-1273 vaccine. IL-2 at about 10 IU/ml and peptides at around 9.6 ug/ml were added to cultured PBMC, approximately 2.2 million per well. A half-volume exchange with IL-2 medium occurred on days 3 and 7. The repertoire was sequenced with immunoSEQ multiplex PCR; TCRdb's copy has only in-frame clones and lacks some. The table lists fewer than 80,000 clones, just under 75% of them singletons. Notes on this clone: Its antigen is currently unknown.

The sample in question was CD4+ T cells from PBMCs cultured with HCoV-229E spike peptides, obtained after COVID-19 vaccination. The source of this sequence is a human donor who received a COVID-19 vaccine. The chain uses TRBV12-3 or TRBV12-4 and TRBJ2-2, with D uncertain. The CDR3 DNA follows: TGTGCCAGCAGTTTGTTAGCTCCCGGGGAGCTGTTTTTT. This codes for CASSLLAPGELFF.